This T cell receptor beta chain comes out of a study of a mutant IDH1 vaccine in newly diagnosed glioma. On this clone: The antigen is not known.

Specified time point: week 5, during vaccination. Vaccination comprised doses that each held 300 ug of mutant IDH1 20-mer peptide, plus topical imiquimod. Between the trimmed V and J ends, which lost 2 bases and 1 base, there was a span of 9 bases. The germline V gene has CDR1 SGHRS and CDR2 YFSETQ. The CDR3 has 15 amino acids. Assay: immunoSEQ multiplex PCR; the TCRdb copy retains only in-frame clones and omits some. The repertoire holds roughly 40,000 clones, with just over 90% as singletons. The source was PBMCs, collected from a glioma patient whose treatment included an IDH1 peptide vaccine. The sequence was obtained from a man in his fifties with glioma. The chain combines TRBV5-1 with TRBJ2-2, with D possibly matching TRBD2 (6 bases). CDR3 coding DNA: TGCGCCAGCAGCTTATTGGAGGGGAACACCGGGGAGCTGTTTTTT. This gives the protein CASSLLEGNTGELFF. The complete variable domain, with remaining parts taken from reference TRBV5-1 and TRBJ2-2, reads KAGVTQTPRYLIKTRGQQVTLSCSPISGHRSVSWYQQTPGQGLQFLFEYFSETQRNKGNFPGRFSGRQFSNSRSEMNVSTLELGDSALYLCASSLLEGNTGELFFGEGSRLTVL.